These 18 T cell receptor beta chains were all obtained from the same sample, sequenced in a study of CD8 T cells in ankylosing spondylitis. Each CDR3 protein gets one entry after TCRdb re-called the 5' RACE reads with MiXCR. This table holds roughly 130,000 distinct CDR3 sequences, roughly 8.8% found once. Sample: blood, either unsorted or a sorted T cell fraction (not recorded which). The receptors originated from a male donor with ankylosing spondylitis or in good health (not recorded which).

This clonotype was recorded many times. The chain is built from TRBV27 and TRBJ2-5, with 8 bases matching TRBD2. V trimming: 4 bases; J trimming: 3 bases; junction bases outside the gene matches: 1. CDR3 size: 13 residues. Germline CDR1 is MNHEY and CDR2 is SMNVEV (reference sequence). The CDR3 DNA reads as TGTGCCAGCAGTTCGGGACTAGAAGAGACCCAGTACTTC. Translation: CASSSGLEETQYF.

This clonotype was found a few times. The V gene is TRBV29-1, the J gene TRBJ2-3; D uncertain. Germline CDR1 SQVTM, CDR2 ANQGSEA. The V gene lost 3 bases and the J gene lost 5 bases, with 21 bases spanning the gap. This CDR3 is built from 16 residues. CDR3 nucleotides: TGCAGCGTTGAGTCGACTGACTCCATACTCCGAGATACGCAGTATTTT. It translates to CSVESTDSILRDTQYF.

This clonotype has at least ten counts. V usage is TRBV7-8 and J usage is TRBJ2-1; no clear D gene. Germline V gene sequence: CDR1 SGHVS, CDR2 FQNEAQ. Between the trimmed V and J ends, which lost 1 base and 5 bases, there was a span of 9 bases. This CDR3 is built from 14 residues. CDR3 sequence reads: CASSLVGSHNEQFF. The DNA of the CDR3 is TGTGCCAGCAGCTTAGTAGGTAGTCACAATGAGCAGTTCTTC.

The J gene is TRBJ2-7, the V gene TRBV12-3 or TRBV12-4; 10 bases fit TRBD2. The CDR3 has 21 amino acids. J gave up 1 base and V 1 base, and 19 bases lay outside the gene matches. CDR3 amino acids: CASSLVRQTLAGGRTSYEQYF. The CDR3 region has the DNA TGTGCCAGCAGTTTAGTTCGGCAGACCTTAGCGGGAGGTAGGACATCCTACGAGCAGTACTTC.

The chain has TRBV29-1 and TRBJ2-3; D not resolved. The CDR3 covers 10 residues. The V and J ends lost 8 bases and 3 bases respectively, with 6 bases between them. Looked up from germline, CDR1 is SQVTM and CDR2 is ANQGSEA. CDR3 DNA sequence: TGCAGCACATTTACAGATACGCAGTATTTT. This codes for CSTFTDTQYF.

This clonotype was found many times. The V gene is TRBV7-2, the J gene TRBJ2-6; no clear D. The CDR3 runs to 14 residues. Trimming took off 3 bases at V and 0 bases at J, with 3 bases between the two ends. Germline V gene data show CDR1 as SGHTA and CDR2 as FQGNSA. CDR3 loop: CASSLYSGANVLTF. DNA for the CDR3: TGTGCCAGCAGCTTGTACTCTGGGGCCAACGTCCTGACTTTC.

This clonotype has a handful of counts. The rearrangement uses TRBV3-1 and TRBJ2-5, with 8 positions matching TRBD2. The junction had 11 bases not matched to a gene; V was cut back by 5 bases and J by 3 bases. Germline V CDR1 and CDR2: LGHDT, YNNKEL (reference sequence). This CDR3 spans 16 amino acids. Written as DNA, the CDR3 is TGTGCCAGCAGCGGAGACGCCGGGACTAGGAAAGAGACCCAGTACTTC. Amino acids: CASSGDAGTRKETQYF.

This clonotype appeared many times. The V and J genes are TRBV20-1 and TRBJ2-5, with 8 bases aligning to TRBD1. J was trimmed by 2 bases and V by 4 bases; bases with no gene match: 9. Germline V gives CDR1 DFQATT, CDR2 SNEGSKA (reference sequence). The CDR3 extends over 15 amino acids. The CDR3 spells CSAIGQGGEQETQYF. CDR3 DNA: TGCAGTGCTATTGGACAGGGTGGTGAACAAGAGACCCAGTACTTC.

This clonotype occurred many times. V and J are TRBV5-6 and TRBJ1-2; 8 nucleotides line up with TRBD1. The CDR3 contains 13 residues. From germline, CDR1 is SGHDT and CDR2 YYEEEE. V trimming: 3 bases; J trimming: 8 bases; junction bases outside the gene matches: 6. Here the CDR3 reads CASSSRTGFGYTF. In DNA form, the CDR3 reads TGTGCCAGCAGCTCGCGGACAGGGTTCGGCTACACCTTC.

In its sample, this clonotype was seen a few times. V gene TRBV20-1 combines with J gene TRBJ2-1, with TRBD2 as a possible D gene (5 bases). The CDR3 is 15 amino acids. Germline CDR1 DFQATT, CDR2 SNEGSKA (reference sequence). Deletions cut 3 bases from V and 2 bases from J, with 14 bases between. The CDR3: CSASYTRVAYNEQFF. As DNA, the CDR3 is TGCAGTGCTAGCTACACTAGAGTTGCCTACAATGAGCAGTTCTTC.

This clonotype was picked up many times. The genes are TRBV5-1 and TRBJ1-1; no firm D call. V lost 5 bases to trimming and J lost 2 bases, with 10 bases between them. Per the germline V gene, CDR1 is SGHRS and CDR2 is YFSETQ. The CDR3 is 13 amino acids. CDR3 region: CASRTGVNTEAFF. CDR3 sequence (DNA): TGCGCCAGCAGGACGGGAGTAAACACTGAAGCTTTCTTT.

The chain links TRBV5-1 to TRBJ2-3, with 15 bases matching TRBD2. V dropped 0 bases and J dropped 4; count of bases not matched to a gene: 9. Germline V gives CDR1 SGHRS, CDR2 YFSETQ. There are 19 residues in the CDR3. The CDR3 here is CASSLGPGLAGGMADTQYF. The CDR3, as DNA: TGCGCCAGCAGCTTGGGGCCGGGACTAGCGGGAGGAATGGCAGATACGCAGTATTTT.

With respect to this clonotype: This sequence may be a read error, since a much larger clone differs from it by one base. In this CDR3 the conserved last residue, phenylalanine or tryptophan, is missing, so a read error is likely. The chain carries TRBV12-3 or TRBV12-4 and TRBJ2-5; 10 nucleotides line up with TRBD2. V trimming: 3 bases; J trimming: 2 bases; junction bases outside the gene matches: 0. CDR3 size: 14 residues. The CDR3 here is CASSFSGRQETQYL. CDR3 DNA sequence: TGTGCCAGCAGTTTTAGCGGGAGGCAAGAGACCCAGTACCTC.

This clonotype has at least ten counts. The V call is TRBV9, the J call TRBJ2-2; D unresolved. The V end was cut by 3 bases, the J end by 5 bases, with 5 bases between. This CDR3 has 12 amino acids. Germline lookup yields CDR1 SGDLS and CDR2 YYNGEE. The CDR3, as DNA: TGTGCCAGCAGCGGGGGTACCGGGGAGCTGTTTTTT. It yields the protein CASSGGTGELFF.

This clonotype appeared many times. V is TRBV29-1 and J is TRBJ2-7; 8 bases are shared with TRBD2. Germline CDR1 and CDR2: SQVTM and ANQGSEA. V lost 5 bases, J lost 6 bases, and 0 bases stayed unmatched. This CDR3 is 10 amino acids long. DNA of the CDR3: TGCAGCGTTCGGGAGGGCGAGCAGTACTTC. Its protein is CSVREGEQYF.

The chain uses TRBV5-4 and TRBJ2-6, with TRBD2 matching 9 bases. Germline V gene data show CDR1 as SGHNT and CDR2 as YYREEE (reference sequence). This CDR3 region has 20 residues. V dropped 3 bases and J dropped 2; count of bases not matched to a gene: 15. The chain's CDR3 is CASSSQLIGGLAAGANVLTF. In nucleotides, the CDR3 is TGTGCCAGCAGCTCTCAACTAATAGGGGGACTAGCTGCTGGGGCCAACGTCCTGACTTTC.

This clonotype has a count of ten or more. V usage is TRBV7-2 and J usage is TRBJ2-3; D perhaps matches TRBD1 (6 bases). Trimming stripped 4 bases from V and 4 bases from J, with 15 bases between. This CDR3 has 15 amino acids. Germline values: CDR1 SGHTA, CDR2 FQGNSA. Written as DNA, the CDR3 is TGTGCCAGCAGCTCGTCCCACAGGGCGTCAGATACGCAGTATTTT. This gives the protein CASSSSHRASDTQYF.

This clonotype was picked up many times. The rearrangement uses TRBV29-1 and TRBJ2-1; no clear D gene. Germline V lookup: CDR1 SQVTM, CDR2 ANQGSEA. The CDR3 runs to 12 residues. V dropped 3 bases and J dropped 6 bases, with 9 bases sitting between them. CDR3 coding DNA: TGCAGCGTTGATAGGGTGAGCAATGAGCAGTTCTTC. As protein: CSVDRVSNEQFF.